In its sample, the clone carrying this T cell receptor (beta chain) was seen a few times. This sample was included in a study of pediatric ulcerative colitis. CDR1 SGHTA and CDR2 FQGTGA come from the germline V gene. Between the trimmed V and J ends, which lost 1 base and 7 bases, there was a span of 13 bases. CDR3 length equals 15 residues. Rectal tissue came from one to two pinch biopsies taken at colonoscopy. Clones were read by immunoSEQ multiplex PCR, and TCRdb kept only the in-frame ones, dropping some. The sample has under 20,000 clones, roughly four fifths seen once. The V call is TRBV7-3, the J call TRBJ2-2; a weak D match, TRBD1 (5 bases). Sequencing was performed on gut tissue. This TCR was recovered from a boy aged 5 to 17 with moderate ulcerative colitis. CDR3: CASSLSPGLVGELFF. The DNA of the CDR3 is TGTGCCAGCAGCTTAAGTCCAGGGCTAGTCGGGGAGCTGTTTTTT.